Listed below are T cell receptor beta chains from one sample, sequenced in a study of cytomegalovirus exposure and HLA in healthy donors. TCRdb's table, derived via immunoSEQ multiplex PCR, lists solely in-frame clones and lacks some. Of under 200,000 clones in the sample, roughly four fifths were seen once. Material for sequencing was PBMCs. These receptors all stem from a female donor in good health and CMV-seronegative. Both conserved end residues are part of each CDR3. The order of the fields is D gene, J gene, V gene, clone size, CDR3 length, CDR3 protein, CDR3 DNA. D genes are given only for firm matches. Expanded clones get a size class; other rows say once, few or many, or leave the size out.

d_call: TRBD1; j_call: TRBJ2-3; v_call: TRBV7-2; clone_size: -; cdr3_length: 17; cdr3_aa: CASSRFGTGDLTDTQYF; cdr3_nt: TGTGCCAGCAGCCGATTTGGGACAGGGGATCTTACAGATACGCAGTATTTT
d_call: -; j_call: TRBJ2-1; v_call: TRBV7-3; clone_size: -; cdr3_length: 14; cdr3_aa: CASSLAGSSNEQFF; cdr3_nt: TGTGCCAGCAGCTTAGCGGGAAGTTCTAATGAGCAGTTCTTC
d_call: TRBD1; j_call: TRBJ1-3; v_call: TRBV19; clone_size: -; cdr3_length: 17; cdr3_aa: CASSIGRGQSSGNTIYF; cdr3_nt: TGTGCCAGTAGTATCGGGAGGGGACAGAGCTCTGGAAACACCATATATTTT
d_call: TRBD1; j_call: TRBJ1-1; v_call: TRBV18; clone_size: -; cdr3_length: 16; cdr3_aa: CASSPLGGTGGTEAFF; cdr3_nt: TGTGCCAGCTCACCACTCGGCGGGACAGGGGGCACTGAAGCTTTCTTT
d_call: TRBD1; j_call: TRBJ2-5; v_call: TRBV7-2; clone_size: -; cdr3_length: 13; cdr3_aa: CASSYGQASEGDF; cdr3_nt: TGTGCCAGCAGCTACGGACAGGCCTCCGAAGGGGACTTC
d_call: TRBD2; j_call: TRBJ2-2; v_call: TRBV19; clone_size: -; cdr3_length: 16; cdr3_aa: CATSSREGQSHGELFF; cdr3_nt: TGTGCCACCTCGTCGCGGGAGGGCCAGTCACACGGGGAGCTGTTTTTT
d_call: TRBD2; j_call: TRBJ2-1; v_call: TRBV14; clone_size: -; cdr3_length: 16; cdr3_aa: CASSQEVGLARNEQFF; cdr3_nt: TGTGCCAGCAGCCAAGAAGTAGGACTAGCGCGCAATGAGCAGTTCTTC
d_call: -; j_call: TRBJ1-1; v_call: TRBV20-1; clone_size: few; cdr3_length: 11; cdr3_aa: CSAFQPNEAFF; cdr3_nt: TGCAGTGCTTTTCAACCTAATGAAGCTTTCTTT
d_call: TRBD1; j_call: TRBJ1-5; v_call: TRBV6-1; clone_size: once; cdr3_length: 15; cdr3_aa: CASSEAGRGTQPQHF; cdr3_nt: TGTGCCAGCAGTGAAGCCGGCAGGGGGACGCAGCCCCAGCATTTT
d_call: -; j_call: TRBJ1-1; v_call: TRBV5-5; clone_size: -; cdr3_length: 13; cdr3_aa: CASSRWGDAEAFF; cdr3_nt: TGTGCCAGCAGCCGTTGGGGGGATGCTGAAGCTTTCTTT
d_call: TRBD2; j_call: TRBJ2-1; v_call: TRBV29-1; clone_size: -; cdr3_length: 14; cdr3_aa: CSVASSGSGHEQFF; cdr3_nt: TGCAGCGTTGCAAGCAGCGGGAGTGGGCATGAGCAGTTCTTC
d_call: TRBD2; j_call: TRBJ2-2; v_call: TRBV6-6; clone_size: -; cdr3_length: 14; cdr3_aa: CASSGRRKTGELFF; cdr3_nt: TGTGCCAGCTCCGGGAGGCGAAAGACCGGGGAGCTGTTTTTT
d_call: TRBD1; j_call: TRBJ2-2; v_call: TRBV9; clone_size: -; cdr3_length: 16; cdr3_aa: CASSDDRDRFSGELFF; cdr3_nt: TGTGCCAGCAGCGACGACAGGGACAGGTTCTCCGGGGAGCTGTTTTTT
d_call: -; j_call: TRBJ1-2; v_call: TRBV5-1; clone_size: -; cdr3_length: 13; cdr3_aa: CASSVDSPYGYTF; cdr3_nt: TGCGCCAGCAGCGTTGACAGCCCCTATGGCTACACCTTC
d_call: -; j_call: TRBJ2-7; v_call: TRBV5-5; clone_size: -; cdr3_length: 16; cdr3_aa: CASSPKGATSSYEQYF; cdr3_nt: TGTGCCAGCAGCCCTAAAGGGGCGACCAGCTCCTACGAGCAGTACTTC
d_call: TRBD2; j_call: TRBJ2-2; v_call: TRBV4-2; clone_size: -; cdr3_length: 19; cdr3_aa: CASSQAGLAGGNSYGELFF; cdr3_nt: TGTGCCAGCAGCCAAGCCGGACTAGCGGGGGGTAATAGTTATGGGGAGCTGTTTTTT
d_call: -; j_call: TRBJ1-2; v_call: TRBV4-2; clone_size: -; cdr3_length: 14; cdr3_aa: CASSPIPGFSGYTF; cdr3_nt: TGTGCCAGCAGTCCTATCCCAGGGTTCTCTGGCTACACCTTC
d_call: -; j_call: TRBJ1-5; v_call: TRBV9; clone_size: -; cdr3_length: 13; cdr3_aa: CASSALSNQPQHF; cdr3_nt: TGTGCCAGCAGCGCGCTAAGTAATCAGCCCCAGCATTTT
d_call: -; j_call: TRBJ2-2; v_call: TRBV9; clone_size: once; cdr3_length: 14; cdr3_aa: CASSVLSGTGELFF; cdr3_nt: TGTGCCAGCAGCGTATTGTCAGGGACCGGGGAGCTGTTTTTT
d_call: TRBD1; j_call: TRBJ1-2; v_call: TRBV4-3; clone_size: few; cdr3_length: 15; cdr3_aa: CASSQARQGAYGYTF; cdr3_nt: TGCGCCAGCAGCCAAGCCCGACAGGGGGCCTATGGCTACACCTTC
d_call: -; j_call: TRBJ2-1; v_call: TRBV7-9; clone_size: -; cdr3_length: 15; cdr3_aa: CSSSPDGSSYNEQFF; cdr3_nt: TGTTCCAGCAGCCCAGACGGGAGCTCCTACAATGAGCAGTTCTTC
d_call: -; j_call: TRBJ2-7; v_call: TRBV6-1; clone_size: -; cdr3_length: 15; cdr3_aa: CASTPGILGTYEQYF; cdr3_nt: TGTGCCAGCACCCCCGGGATCCTAGGAACCTACGAGCAGTACTTC
d_call: TRBD1; j_call: TRBJ1-2; v_call: TRBV6-5; clone_size: -; cdr3_length: 13; cdr3_aa: CASNPGGVYGYTF; cdr3_nt: TGTGCCAGCAACCCAGGGGGCGTCTATGGCTACACCTTC
d_call: TRBD1; j_call: TRBJ2-1; v_call: TRBV7-8; clone_size: -; cdr3_length: 16; cdr3_aa: CASSLWGQGRHNEQFF; cdr3_nt: TGTGCCAGCAGCTTATGGGGACAGGGGAGGCACAATGAGCAGTTCTTC
d_call: TRBD2; j_call: TRBJ2-5; v_call: TRBV28; clone_size: few; cdr3_length: 16; cdr3_aa: CASSHGLAGLQETQYF; cdr3_nt: TGTGCCAGCAGCCATGGACTAGCGGGATTACAAGAGACCCAGTACTTC
d_call: -; j_call: TRBJ2-7; v_call: TRBV27; clone_size: -; cdr3_length: 16; cdr3_aa: CASSLRPGDARYEQYF; cdr3_nt: TGTGCCAGCAGTTTAAGGCCAGGGGACGCACGCTACGAGCAGTACTTC
d_call: -; j_call: TRBJ2-4; v_call: TRBV30; clone_size: -; cdr3_length: 12; cdr3_aa: CAWSVQASIQYF; cdr3_nt: TGTGCCTGGAGTGTACAGGCAAGCATTCAGTACTTC
d_call: -; j_call: TRBJ1-6; v_call: TRBV6-5; clone_size: -; cdr3_length: 15; cdr3_aa: CASIAATGSNSPLHF; cdr3_nt: TGTGCCAGCATTGCGGCCACAGGGTCGAATTCACCCCTCCACTTT
d_call: -; j_call: TRBJ1-2; v_call: TRBV19; clone_size: -; cdr3_length: 15; cdr3_aa: CASSTHATRDYGYTF; cdr3_nt: TGTGCCAGTAGTACACATGCAACGAGGGACTATGGCTACACCTTC
d_call: TRBD1; j_call: TRBJ2-1; v_call: TRBV5-4; clone_size: -; cdr3_length: 16; cdr3_aa: CASSLGGTASYNEQFF; cdr3_nt: TGTGCCAGCAGCTTGGGAGGGACAGCTTCCTACAATGAGCAGTTCTTC
d_call: -; j_call: TRBJ1-4; v_call: TRBV6-5; clone_size: -; cdr3_length: 14; cdr3_aa: CASSYGGTEEKLFF; cdr3_nt: TGTGCCAGCAGTTACGGGGGGACGGAGGAAAAACTGTTTTTT
d_call: -; j_call: TRBJ1-2; v_call: TRBV9; clone_size: -; cdr3_length: 14; cdr3_aa: CASSASLTGSGYTF; cdr3_nt: TGTGCCAGCAGCGCCTCCCTCACAGGTTCGGGCTACACCTTC
d_call: TRBD1; j_call: TRBJ2-7; v_call: TRBV28; clone_size: -; cdr3_length: 14; cdr3_aa: CASRGTGSSYEQYF; cdr3_nt: TGTGCCAGCAGGGGGACAGGGTCATCCTACGAGCAGTACTTC
d_call: -; j_call: TRBJ2-2; v_call: TRBV6-1; clone_size: -; cdr3_length: 12; cdr3_aa: CASSHISGELFF; cdr3_nt: TGTGCCAGCAGCCACATCAGCGGGGAGCTGTTTTTT
d_call: -; j_call: TRBJ1-3; v_call: TRBV4-3; clone_size: few; cdr3_length: 15; cdr3_aa: CASSQETPSGNTIYF; cdr3_nt: TGCGCCAGCAGCCAAGAGACACCCTCTGGAAACACCATATATTTT
d_call: -; j_call: TRBJ1-1; v_call: TRBV30; clone_size: -; cdr3_length: 12; cdr3_aa: CAWQGLDTEAFF; cdr3_nt: TGTGCCTGGCAGGGGCTTGACACTGAAGCTTTCTTT
d_call: -; j_call: TRBJ2-7; v_call: TRBV28; clone_size: few; cdr3_length: 11; cdr3_aa: CASSPYREQYF; cdr3_nt: TGTGCCAGCAGCCCCTACCGCGAGCAGTACTTC
d_call: -; j_call: TRBJ1-1; v_call: TRBV7-9; clone_size: -; cdr3_length: 14; cdr3_aa: CASSPPGRETEAFF; cdr3_nt: TGTGCCAGCAGCCCCCCGGGGAGAGAGACTGAAGCTTTCTTT
d_call: TRBD1; j_call: TRBJ1-1; v_call: TRBV13; clone_size: -; cdr3_length: 15; cdr3_aa: CASSLRQGRGTEAFF; cdr3_nt: TGTGCCAGCAGCTTGCGACAGGGTAGGGGCACTGAAGCTTTCTTT